A single sample gave rise to the 4 T cell receptor beta chains below, sequenced in a study of cytomegalovirus exposure and HLA in healthy donors. PCR amplification relied on 60 Vbeta primers (plus 13 Jbeta primers). TCRdb's copy holds only in-frame clones and misses some; the assay was immunoSEQ multiplex PCR. The sample contains approximately 190,000 clones, around 85% of which appear only once. The sample was PBMCs. The receptors were gathered from a man aged 50 to 60 in good health and CMV-seronegative.

DNA of the CDR3: TGCGCCAGCAGCTTTGACAGCCCGGATACGCAGTATTTT. It encodes CASSFDSPDTQYF. The chain recombines TRBV5-1 with TRBJ2-3; TRBD1 might be the D (5 bases). The CDR3 runs to 13 residues. CDR1 and CDR2 (germline): SGHRS, YFSETQ. V lost 2 bases and J 6 bases, leaving 10 bases between the germline ends. Drawing the rest from reference TRBV5-1 and TRBJ2-3, the complete variable domain is KAGVTQTPRYLIKTRGQQVTLSCSPISGHRSVSWYQQTPGQGLQFLFEYFSETQRNKGNFPGRFSGRQFSNSRSEMNVSTLELGDSALYLCASSFDSPDTQYFGPGTRLTVL.

The rearrangement links TRBV6-6 to TRBJ2-7; D gene uncertain. V lost 8 bases to trimming and J lost 0 bases, with 14 bases between them. This CDR3 region has 14 residues. Germline V gene lookup returns CDR1 MNHNY and CDR2 SVGAGI (reference sequence). The CDR3 region is CASSDSLSSYEQYF. The CDR3 DNA reads TGTGCCAGCTCAGACTCACTTAGCTCCTACGAGCAGTACTTC.

V gene TRBV10-1 combines with J gene TRBJ2-5; 9 bases agree with TRBD1. The CDR3 is made up of 14 amino acids. Germline V gives CDR1 WNHNN, CDR2 SYGVQD (reference sequence). The trim removed 6 bases at V and 5 bases at J, leaving 7 bases unmatched. The DNA of the CDR3 is TGCGCCAGCAGCTGGACAGGGGTTGGTGAGACCCAGTACTTC. This sequence encodes CASSWTGVGETQYF.

This clone was observed a single time. J is TRBJ1-2 and V is TRBV18; possibly TRBD1 for D (5 bases). Trimming took off 3 bases at V and 6 bases at J, with 11 bases between the two ends. Germline V lookup: CDR1 KGHSH, CDR2 LQKENI. The CDR3 covers 13 residues. The CDR3 loop is CASSPQGGHGYTF. The CDR3 DNA reads as TGTGCCAGCTCACCTCAGGGCGGTCATGGCTACACCTTC.